A single sample gave rise to the 31 T cell receptor beta chains below, sequenced in a study of spatial heterogeneity in lung cancer. Time point defined: sample taken at primary tumor resection. From tumor, nontumor lung or frozen PBMC, whole RNA was taken unsorted for sequencing. One entry per CDR3 protein results from TCRdb running MiXCR on the 5' RACE reads. The data show 8,500 to 9,000 distinct CDR3 sequences, approximately 5% seen once. The sample was PBMCs, taken at surgery. These receptors were taken from a male donor with early-stage non-small cell lung cancer.

At least ten counts were recorded for this clonotype. This beta chain is a stray read from a library made for alpha chains; its abundance is not meaningful. DNA for the CDR3: TGTGCCAGCAGTTCCAGTGAGCAGTTCTTC. Residues: CASSSSEQFF. The V call is TRBV6-6, the J call TRBJ2-1; D gene uncertain. Trimming took 4 bases from V and 9 from J, leaving 4 bases between them. The CDR3 contains 10 residues. Germline-derived CDR1 and CDR2 are MNHNY and SVGAGI (reference sequence).

This clonotype appeared a few times. The size of this beta chain means little, since it is a stray read in a library made for alpha chains. CDR3 nucleotides: TGTGCCAGCAGCCCTCCCCCCCGGGGGATCAATACGCAGTATTTT. This sequence encodes CASSPPPRGINTQYF. The chain employs TRBV6-2 or TRBV6-3 and TRBJ2-3; D might be TRBD2 (6 bases). The CDR3 extends over 15 amino acids. V was trimmed by 6 bases and J by 7 bases, leaving 20 bases between them. CDR1 and CDR2 from the germline V gene are MNHEY and SVGEGT.

This clonotype is medium-sized (0.01 to 0.1%). This beta chain was picked up by a library intended for alpha chains and is off target, so its count carries little meaning. This chain uses TRBV5-4 with TRBJ1-1; 7 bases are a match to TRBD1. Germline CDR1 SGHNT, CDR2 YYREEE (reference sequence). This CDR3 region has 12 residues. V lost 4 bases, J lost 8 bases, and 5 bases stayed unmatched. The CDR3 protein is CASSGGTEEAFF. The CDR3 DNA sequence: TGTGCCAGCAGCGGCGGGACAGAGGAAGCTTTCTTT. The whole variable domain, filled in from reference TRBV5-4 and TRBJ1-1, reads ETGVTQSPTHLIKTRGQQVTLRCSSQSGHNTVSWYQQALGQGPQFIFQYYREEENGRGNFPPRFSGLQFPNYSSELNVNALELDDSALYLCASSGGTEEAFFGQGTRLTVV.

There are many counts of this clonotype. Because the library targeted alpha chains, this beta chain is an off-target read whose size means little. The chain has TRBV3-1 and TRBJ2-1; D not resolved. The CDR3 is made up of 15 amino acids. Germline loops: CDR1 LGHDT, CDR2 YNNKEL (reference sequence). V dropped 1 base and J dropped 7 bases, with 14 bases sitting between them. The CDR3 DNA follows: TGTGCCAGCAGCCAAGGTGGGGATTTTAAGAATGAGCAGTTCTTC. Residues: CASSQGGDFKNEQFF.

This clonotype appeared many times. A library prepared for alpha chains yielded this beta chain as an off-target read; its size is of little meaning. This chain uses TRBV7-9 with TRBJ2-4, with D perhaps matching TRBD2 (6 bases). The CDR3 length is 15 residues. Germline V gives CDR1 SEHNR, CDR2 FQNEAQ (reference sequence). V lost 8 bases and J 8 bases, leaving 22 bases between the germline ends. The CDR3 spells CASAYAWGRRDIQYF. The CDR3 DNA is TGTGCCAGCGCCTATGCCTGGGGCCGGAGGGACATTCAGTACTTC.

By share, this clonotype counts as medium-sized. Found in a library prepared for alpha chains, this beta chain is an off-target read, and its abundance has little meaning. This chain connects TRBV27 to TRBJ2-5; no clear D gene. This CDR3 has 13 amino acids. Per the germline V gene, CDR1 is MNHEY and CDR2 is SMNVEV (reference sequence). The ends were cut back, 2 bases at V and 0 bases at J, with 4 bases in the middle. The CDR3 loop reads CASSLGYQETQYF. DNA for the CDR3: TGTGCCAGCAGTTTAGGGTACCAAGAGACCCAGTACTTC.

The table lists this clonotype with many counts. This beta chain was picked up by a library intended for alpha chains and is off target, so its count carries little meaning. The rearrangement links TRBV12-3 or TRBV12-4 to TRBJ2-7; TRBD2 agrees at 9 bases. This CDR3 has 17 residues. J was trimmed by 6 bases and V by 3 bases; bases with no gene match: 15. CDR3: CASSFFAGGPEGFEQYF. The CDR3, as DNA: TGTGCCAGCAGTTTCTTTGCGGGGGGGCCAGAGGGATTCGAGCAGTACTTC.

By share, this clonotype ranks as medium-sized. Since the library was made to target alpha chains, this beta chain is a stray read and its abundance is not meaningful. The rearrangement uses TRBV27 and TRBJ2-5; the match to TRBD2 covers 11 bases. Losses at the gene ends were 3 bases for V and 4 bases for J; bases not matched to a gene: 4. The germline V gene encodes CDR1 MNHEY and CDR2 SMNVEV (reference sequence). The CDR3 has 15 amino acids. CDR3: CASSFSGGATETQYF. In nucleotides, the CDR3 is TGTGCCAGCAGTTTTAGCGGGGGGGCCACAGAGACCCAGTACTTC.

This clonotype appeared many times. This beta chain is a stray read from a library made for alpha chains; its abundance is not meaningful. The rearrangement joins TRBV5-1 to TRBJ1-2; D possibly corresponds to TRBD1 (5 bases). V lost 0 bases and J lost 6, with 12 bases in between. The CDR3 has 14 residues. Germline V CDR1 and CDR2: SGHRS, YFSETQ. CDR3 in DNA: TGCGCCAGCAGCTTGGTAGCAGGGTTGGATGGCTACACCTTC. Protein product: CASSLVAGLDGYTF. The variable domain in full, with the rest retrieved from reference TRBV5-1 and TRBJ1-2, is KAGVTQTPRYLIKTRGQQVTLSCSPISGHRSVSWYQQTPGQGLQFLFEYFSETQRNKGNFPGRFSGRQFSNSRSEMNVSTLELGDSALYLCASSLVAGLDGYTFGSGTRLTVV.

This clonotype came up many times. Since the library was made to target alpha chains, this beta chain is a stray read and its abundance is not meaningful. The gene calls are TRBV29-1 and TRBJ2-3; the match to TRBD2 covers 11 bases. This CDR3 has 12 amino acids. Germline trimming cut 7 bases from V and 6 bases from J; bases unmatched to any gene: 3. Germline CDR1 SQVTM, CDR2 ANQGSEA. The CDR3 spells CSAGTSGDTQYF. The CDR3 DNA reads TGCAGCGCCGGGACTAGCGGCGATACGCAGTATTTT.

This clonotype was seen more than once but under ten times. Little can be read into the size of this beta chain, an off-target read in a library designed for alpha chains. This chain connects TRBV18 to TRBJ1-5; weak D call: TRBD1 (6 bases). Germline loops: CDR1 KGHSH, CDR2 LQKENI. The CDR3 loop spans 13 amino acids. V lost 6 bases to trimming and J lost 12 bases, with 18 bases between them. The CDR3 nucleotides read TGTGCCAGCTCGACCCATGATAAGGGGGACCAGCATTTT. Translating it yields CASSTHDKGDQHF.

Notes on this clonotype: This beta chain slipped into a library made for alpha chains as a stray read, so its size is not meaningful. The J gene is TRBJ1-5, the V gene TRBV12-3 or TRBV12-4, with D possibly matching TRBD1 (6 bases). The CDR3 extends over 14 amino acids. V gave up 3 bases and J gave up 5 bases, with 11 bases separating them. CDR3 loop: CASSFAGVDQPQHF. CDR3 coding DNA: TGTGCCAGCAGTTTTGCAGGGGTGGATCAGCCCCAGCATTTT.

Within the sample, this clonotype is medium-sized. Being off target in a library aimed at alpha chains, this beta chain has a size of little meaning. V usage is TRBV20-1 and J usage is TRBJ2-5; the D is unclear. This CDR3 has 13 residues. Germline lookup yields CDR1 DFQATT and CDR2 SNEGSKA (reference sequence). V was trimmed by 6 bases and J by 4 bases, leaving 15 bases between them. CDR3 residues: CSARDSSGETQYF. CDR3 DNA sequence: TGCAGTGCAAGGGATTCCTCGGGAGAGACCCAGTACTTC.

This clonotype is categorized as medium-sized (0.01 to 0.1%). Since it is a stray read in a library aimed at alpha chains, this beta chain has a size that is not meaningful. The chain links TRBV12-3 or TRBV12-4 to TRBJ1-1; TRBD1 is a possible D gene (6 bases). The CDR3 totals 15 residues. Trimming cost V 6 bases and J 0 bases, with 14 bases left between them. CDR3 in amino acids: CASSPDRGLNTEAFF. As DNA, the CDR3 is TGTGCCAGCAGCCCCGACCGGGGGCTGAACACTGAAGCTTTCTTT.

By frequency in the sample, this clonotype is large. A junction end diverges from the germline sequence, so it may reflect a read error. This beta chain lies outside the target of a library built for alpha chains; its clone size means little. CDR3: CATSNRAGGPHEQFF. For the CDR3, the DNA is TGTGCCACCAGTAACCGGGCGGGGGGGCCTCATGAGCAGTTCTTC. The rearrangement joins TRBV6-2 or TRBV6-3 to TRBJ2-1; 9 bases align to TRBD2. The CDR3 runs 15 residues. The germline gives CDR1 MNHEY, CDR2 SVGEGT.

This clonotype was observed many times. The library was designed around alpha chains, so this beta chain is a stray read whose abundance carries little weight. The chain has TRBV6-4 and TRBJ2-1; D ambiguous. CDR1 is MRHNA, CDR2 SNTAGT, per germline. There are 13 residues in the CDR3. Trimming removed 4 bases from V and 9 bases from J, with 13 bases in between. This chain's CDR3 is CASSVGPSGEQFF. CDR3 in DNA: TGTGCCAGCAGTGTGGGTCCCTCCGGTGAGCAGTTCTTC.

The sample holds many counts of this clonotype. This beta chain is a stray sequence in a library constructed for alpha chains; its clone size is not meaningful. The chain links TRBV20-1 to TRBJ2-3; no clear D gene. Germline CDR1 and CDR2: DFQATT and SNEGSKA (reference sequence). The V and J ends lost 2 bases and 0 bases respectively, with 3 bases between them. The CDR3 consists of 12 residues. The CDR3 sequence is CSARISTDTQYF. CDR3 DNA sequence: TGCAGTGCTAGAATAAGCACAGATACGCAGTATTTT.

This clonotype is medium-sized by share. With the library built for alpha chains, this beta chain is off target and its frequency is not meaningful. The chain carries TRBV5-1 and TRBJ2-5; 8 bases align to TRBD1. From germline, CDR1 is SGHRS and CDR2 YFSETQ. Trimming at V came to 0 bases and at J to 5 bases, leaving 6 bases not matched to a gene. CDR3 size: 15 residues. The CDR3 nucleotides read TGCGCCAGCAGCTTGGTAGACAGGGGAAGGGAGACCCAGTACTTC. Translating gives CASSLVDRGRETQYF.

In its sample, this clonotype ranks as medium-sized. This beta chain is off target for a library built for alpha chains, so its abundance means little. This chain links TRBV7-9 with TRBJ1-1, with unresolved D. This CDR3 region has 12 residues. Germline-derived CDR1 and CDR2 are SEHNR and FQNEAQ (reference sequence). V lost 5 bases and J 4 bases, leaving 8 bases between the germline ends. CDR3 residues: CASSLRTTEAFF. Written as DNA, the CDR3 is TGTGCCAGCAGCCTCCGGACCACTGAAGCTTTCTTT.

This clonotype showed up many times. Since it is a stray read in a library aimed at alpha chains, this beta chain has a size that is not meaningful. The chain has TRBV4-2 and TRBJ2-3; 7 bases line up with TRBD2. Germline V gives CDR1 LGHNA, CDR2 YNFKEQ. The V gene end was trimmed by 1 base and the J gene end by 4 bases; junction bases not matched to a gene: 8. This CDR3 is built from 16 residues. DNA of the CDR3: TGTGCCAGCAGCCAAGCCGAAGGTGGGGGGGCAGATACGCAGTATTTT. Protein: CASSQAEGGGADTQYF.

As regards this clonotype: A much larger clone lies one base from this, so it may be a read error. Likely a read error: the CDR3 ends without its conserved phenylalanine or tryptophan. This beta chain is a stray sequence in a library constructed for alpha chains; its clone size is not meaningful. The genes are TRBV20-1 and TRBJ1-2; 7 bases map to TRBD1. V shed 3 bases, J shed 4 bases, and the junction held 5 bases outside the gene matches. This CDR3 comprises 13 residues. CDR1 is DFQATT, CDR2 SNEGSKA, per germline (reference sequence). CDR3 sequence reads: CSASGRGSYGYTL. The DNA for the CDR3 is TGCAGTGCTAGCGGCAGGGGGAGCTATGGCTACACCCTC.

The sample holds many counts of this clonotype. Little can be read into the size of this beta chain, an off-target read in a library designed for alpha chains. This chain joins TRBV20-1 and TRBJ2-1; D gene ambiguous. V was clipped by 3 bases and J by 0 bases, with 18 bases between them. The CDR3 runs 17 residues. CDR1 and CDR2 from the germline V gene are DFQATT and SNEGSKA (reference sequence). The CDR3 DNA reads TGCAGTGCTAGGGTTCTGCGCTCATCCGACTCCTACAATGAGCAGTTCTTC. Protein sequence: CSARVLRSSDSYNEQFF.

With regard to this clonotype: This beta chain turned up in a library designed for alpha chains; as an off-target read, its abundance says little. The rearrangement uses TRBV15 and TRBJ1-1; TRBD1 matches at 9 bases. The CDR3 is 13 amino acids. Trimming removed 3 bases from V and 7 bases from J; junction bases left unmatched: 3. Germline CDR1 and CDR2: LNHNV and YYDKDF (reference sequence). This chain's CDR3 is CATSSRTGVEAFF. The CDR3 nucleotides are TGTGCCACCAGCAGCCGGACAGGGGTTGAAGCTTTCTTT.

This clonotype was seen a handful of times. This beta chain slipped into a library made for alpha chains as a stray read, so its size is not meaningful. This chain connects TRBV5-5 to TRBJ2-3; 9 bases are a match to TRBD2. V lost 2 bases to trimming and J lost 4 bases; unmatched junction nucleotides: 11. The CDR3 totals 17 residues. Germline V CDR1 and CDR2: SGHKS, YYEKEE (reference sequence). The CDR3 region has the DNA TGTGCCAGCAGCTTCGACCGCCAGCGGGGGGATCCAGATACGCAGTATTTT. This sequence encodes CASSFDRQRGDPDTQYF.

This clonotype occurred many times. This beta chain slipped into a library made for alpha chains as a stray read, so its size is not meaningful. The chain couples TRBV2 to TRBJ1-2, with D uncertain. With 4 bases removed from V and 2 bases from J, the gap between germline ends came to 8 bases. The V gene's germline CDR1 is SNHLY and CDR2 FYNNEI. The CDR3 totals 13 residues. CDR3 DNA: TGTGCCAGCAGTGTTCAACTGAACTATGGCTACACCTTC. It translates to CASSVQLNYGYTF.

The table lists this clonotype with many counts. This beta chain appears as a stray read in a library generated for alpha chains; its size is not informative. The V and J genes are TRBV21-1 and TRBJ1-1; the table's D gene call, TRBD1, was not cross checked with the DNA. TRBV21-1 is deemed a pseudogene. The CDR3 is 15 residues long. The CDR3 loop is CASSRGKTGFTEAFF. CDR3 nucleotides: TGTGCCAGCAGTAGGGGAAAGACGGGTTTCACTGAAGCTTTCTTT.

By share, this clonotype counts as medium-sized. This beta chain was picked up by a library intended for alpha chains and is off target, so its count carries little meaning. The V call is TRBV9, the J call TRBJ2-6; D is possibly TRBD1 (6 bases). V shed 4 bases and J shed 0 bases, with 17 bases lying between them. This CDR3 has 18 amino acids. Germline V gene data show CDR1 as SGDLS and CDR2 as YYNGEE. The CDR3 loop is CASSFPTGILSGANVLTF. The CDR3, as DNA: TGTGCCAGCAGCTTCCCGACAGGTATTCTCTCTGGGGCCAACGTCCTGACTTTC.

Comment on this clonotype: This beta chain is a stray read from a library made for alpha chains; its abundance is not meaningful. The J gene is TRBJ2-2, the V gene TRBV6-5; D is uncertain. This CDR3 comprises 15 residues. The germline V and J ends were trimmed by 2 bases and 3 bases, with 10 bases remaining between them. The germline gives CDR1 MNHEY, CDR2 SVGAGI. CDR3 protein: CASSYPGRDTGELFF. The CDR3 DNA follows: TGTGCCAGCAGTTACCCCGGACGGGACACCGGGGAGCTGTTTTTT.

This clonotype was counted many times. This beta chain came through as a stray read in a library set up for alpha chains, and its size says little. The rearrangement links TRBV5-5 to TRBJ1-2; D remains ambiguous. Germline V gives CDR1 SGHKS, CDR2 YYEKEE (reference sequence). CDR3 length equals 15 residues. Trimming shortened V by 2 bases and J by 3 bases, and 14 bases separated the two germline ends. The DNA for the CDR3 is TGTGCCAGCAGCTTTAAACAGACCGCTTACTATGGCTACACCTTC. It specifies CASSFKQTAYYGYTF.

This clonotype was picked up many times. In a library made to pick up alpha chains, this beta chain is a stray read with a size that means little. The rearrangement uses TRBV4-2 and TRBJ1-2; no clear D. There are 13 residues in the CDR3. The V end was cut by 0 bases, the J end by 0 bases, with 2 bases between. Germline V gene data show CDR1 as LGHNA and CDR2 as YNFKEQ. CDR3 sequence: CASSQDTNYGYTF. The CDR3 DNA follows: TGTGCCAGCAGCCAAGATACTAACTATGGCTACACCTTC.

This clonotype has just a few counts. The size of this beta chain means little, since it is a stray read in a library made for alpha chains. V usage is TRBV7-9 and J usage is TRBJ1-6; possibly TRBD1 for D (5 bases). Germline-derived CDR1 and CDR2 are SEHNR and FQNEAQ (reference sequence). The CDR3 length is 16 residues. The V and J ends lost 5 bases and 4 bases respectively, with 15 bases between them. The CDR3 loop reads CASSTYRRSYNSPLHF. CDR3 coding DNA: TGTGCCAGCAGCACCTACAGGCGATCTTATAATTCACCCCTCCACTTT.